This T cell receptor beta chain was identified during a study of blood T cell repertoires in COVID-19. The wider study: PBMCs, B-cell-depleted T cells, or T cells provided the cDNA or gDNA that made up the material.

Clinical history reported by participants formed the basis on which cohorts were assigned. J lost 1 base, V lost 4 bases, and 9 bases had no gene match. Per germline, CDR1 SGHRS and CDR2 YFSETQ. This CDR3 is 16 amino acids long. Sequencing was performed with immunoSEQ multiplex PCR; in TCRdb, only in-frame clones are kept and a portion is missing. The data hold about 150,000 clones, with 70% to 90% observed a single time. Sequencing input: PBMCs or T cells enriched from blood (not recorded which). The receptor was isolated from a woman aged 40 to 50 who had recovered from COVID-19. This sequence joins TRBV5-1 and TRBJ2-5; 8 bases align to TRBD2. Here the CDR3 reads CASSPIAGGPQETQYF. CDR3 in DNA: TGCGCCAGCAGCCCCATTGCGGGAGGTCCCCAAGAGACCCAGTACTTC.